This TCR beta chain is drawn from a study of Graves' ophthalmopathy and Graves' hyperthyroidism. Study at large: Before any treatment, peripheral blood was taken at the initial diagnosis.

Researchers took RNA transcripts and amplified TCR beta CDR3 regions from them. RT-PCR was first run with HTBI primers, then multiplex PCR in a second round. Via MiXCR, TCRdb re-called the multiplex PCR reads, giving one row per CDR3 protein. The repertoire includes a few hundred thousand distinct CDR3 sequences, 15% of them detected once, and roughly 7% sits in the top ten. Germline assignment: CDR1 LNHDA and CDR2 SQIVND (reference sequence). This CDR3 comprises 16 residues. The V end was cut by 6 bases, the J end by 3 bases, with 20 bases between. Hyperthyroidism qualified as stable when ophthalmopathy did not develop within 18 months of follow-up. Patients in the hyperthyroidism group, adults aged 18 to 65, were newly diagnosed, under 2 months' duration. The PBMCs had their origin in around 10 ml of fresh peripheral blood. This clonotype was counted many times.

This clonotype originated in a woman aged 18-29 years with stable Graves' hyperthyroidism. This sequence joins TRBV19 and TRBJ1-1; a possible D gene is TRBD1 (6 bases). What was sequenced was peripheral blood. CDR3 DNA sequence: TGTGCCAGTAGCCCCGGGGGGCCCCTCACAGACACTGAAGCTTTCTTT. This translates into CASSPGGPLTDTEAFF. Filled out from reference TRBV19 and TRBJ1-1, the complete variable domain reads DGGITQSPKYLFRKEGQNVTLSCEQNLNHDAMYWYRQDPGQGLRLIYYSQIVNDFQKGDIAEGYSVSREKKESFPLTVTSAQKNPTAFYLCASSPGGPLTDTEAFFGQGTRLTVV.